This T cell receptor (beta chain) was sequenced during a study of cytomegalovirus exposure and HLA in healthy donors. Study-wide findings and caveats: Earlier analysis found most TCR beta V segments productive about 90% or about 30% of the time. It was likely that a cluster of highly shared sequence variants was a sequencing artifact.

The PCR ran on 60 Vbeta and 13 Jbeta primers. Assay used: immunoSEQ multiplex PCR; TCRdb lists only in-frame clones, some missing. The sample gives about 180,000 clones, approximately 80% of which show up once; roughly 1.4% is in the top ten. CDR3 length: 14 amino acids. Germline V lookup: CDR1 MDHEN, CDR2 SYDVKM. Trimming took 6 bases from V and 2 from J; bases not matched to a gene: 4. On this clone itself: Its antigen is unknown.

This sequence joins TRBV28 and TRBJ1-2, with TRBD1 matching 9 bases. The sequencing sample was made of PBMCs. This receptor was identified in a girl aged 5-17 years in good health and CMV-seropositive. CDR3 DNA sequence: TGTGCCAGCAGGTGGGGGACAGGGAACTATGGCTACACCTTC. Encoded protein: CASRWGTGNYGYTF.